This T cell receptor beta chain was identified in a study of spatial heterogeneity in lung cancer (dated by TCRdb to about 2019). Regarding the research as a whole: More beta-chain than alpha-chain transcripts were consistently detected, likely reflecting higher beta-chain transcript abundance. In the raw uncorrected reads, each unique combination of TCR and UMI appeared on average more than ten times. TCR repertoire features were related to nonsynonymous mutation counts determined by whole-exome sequencing of tumor tissue. In non-small cell lung cancer, the study quantitatively compared TCR alpha and beta repertoires across several tumor regions, matched nontumor lung, and blood. Both alpha and beta chains were TCR-sequenced in samples taken at surgery, namely 220 tumor regions, around 64 matched nontumor lung samples and over 55 PBMC samples.

The library was produced with 5' RACE. Sequenced using a NextSeq 500. In the TCR library protocol, a unique molecular identifier was attached to each TCR cDNA molecule so that PCR and sequencing errors could be corrected. In the paper's pipeline: TCR identification, UMI-based error correction and CDR3 extraction were performed with Decombinator tools. TCRs above a frequency of 2 per 1,000, corresponding to the top 1% of the tumor frequency distribution, were defined as expanded. Each repertoire was subsampled 100 times to 5,000 TCRs, after which Renyi diversity was computed with the R vegan package. CDR3 similarity networks were built from amino acid triplet string-kernel similarity, with CDR3s being connected when pairwise similarity was above 0.82. TCRdb ran its own pipeline on the public reads, namely fastp trimming at Q25 and MiXCR clone calling, and kept in-frame beta chains. Every distinct CDR3 protein forms one entry, paired with its most common genes and DNA. TCRdb's processing, not the study's, gives the V and J calls here. The sample table lists 20,000 to 25,000 distinct CDR3 sequences, roughly 4.6% of them with a count of one. The ten largest clones represent 6.5% to 9% of the sample.

General study outcomes and caveats: Confirming at a functional level the hypothesis that regional TCRs recognize regional mutations was considered to require additional single-cell paired TCR alpha and beta sequencing. Ubiquitous expanded tumor TCRs were found in blood more often at tumor resection than at routine follow-up.

This clonotype was observed many times. What antigen it recognizes has not been identified. No base quality information exists; no much larger clone differs at one position. Per the germline V gene, MNHNS is the CDR1 and SASEGT is the CDR2. The trim is 0 bases for V and 3 bases for J, with a gap of 12 bases between the germline ends. The CDR3 has 15 amino acids, counting the end cysteine and phenylalanine. Only the CDR3 region is kept as DNA, spanning 45 bases read in frame from base 1. The time point label of this sample denotes: sample taken at primary tumor resection. Without any cell sorting, TCR sequencing was performed on whole RNA extracted either from tumor and nontumor lung tissue or from cryopreserved PBMC samples. Samples were obtained from about 75 patients with early-stage, untreated non-small cell lung cancer from the lung TRACERx cohort. Patients were selected for TCR sequencing only if sufficient RNA was available from at least two tumor regions.

This specimen consisted of PBMCs, obtained at surgery. The TCR comes from a male donor with early-stage non-small cell lung cancer. The V and J genes are TRBV6-1 and TRBJ2-7; the D gene cannot be named for sure. The DNA reads as follows: TGTGCCAGCAGTGAAGCGGACCCGGAGATCTACGAGCAGTACTTC. Translated, it gives CASSEADPEIYEQYF.